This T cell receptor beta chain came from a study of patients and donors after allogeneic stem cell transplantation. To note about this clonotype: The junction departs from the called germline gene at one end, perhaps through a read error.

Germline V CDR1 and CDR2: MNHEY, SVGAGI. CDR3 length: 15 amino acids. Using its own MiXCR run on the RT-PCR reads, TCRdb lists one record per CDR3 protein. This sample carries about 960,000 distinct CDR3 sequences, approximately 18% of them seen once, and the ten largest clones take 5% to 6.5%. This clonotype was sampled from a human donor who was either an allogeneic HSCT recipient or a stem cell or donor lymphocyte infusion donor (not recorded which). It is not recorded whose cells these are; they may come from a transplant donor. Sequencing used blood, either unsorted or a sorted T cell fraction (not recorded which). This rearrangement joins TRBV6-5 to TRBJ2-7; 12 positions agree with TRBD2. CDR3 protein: CANSYTLAGGYEQYF. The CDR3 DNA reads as TGTGCCAACAGTTACACACTAGCGGGGGGATACGAGCAGTACTTC.